These 14 T cell receptor beta chains originate from one sample sequenced in a study of blood T cell repertoires in COVID-19. Assay used: immunoSEQ multiplex PCR; TCRdb lists only in-frame clones, some missing. The table lists 55,000 or so clones, around 87% of them singletons. Sequenced input: peripheral blood. The receptors shown here come from a man aged 60-69 years with active or convalescent COVID-19.

This clone has a handful of counts. This chain joins TRBV24-1 and TRBJ1-2; the match to TRBD1 covers 10 bases. Trimming cost V 2 bases and J 7 bases; bases outside gene matches: 6. CDR1 is KGHDR and CDR2 is SFDVKD in the germline V gene. CDR3 length equals 15 residues. The CDR3 is CATSDWVGDRGGYTF. CDR3 nucleotides: TGTGCCACCAGTGATTGGGTCGGGGACAGGGGTGGCTACACCTTC.

V is TRBV7-9 and J is TRBJ1-6; 7 bases align to TRBD1. Unmatched junction bases numbered 11, after V lost 7 bases and J lost 5 bases. This CDR3 region has 16 residues. Germline values: CDR1 SEHNR, CDR2 FQNEAQ (reference sequence). The CDR3 is CASNLKGADNNSPLHF. The CDR3 DNA is TGTGCCAGCAACCTGAAGGGGGCTGATAATAATTCACCCCTCCACTTT.

J is TRBJ2-2 and V is TRBV11-2, with 8 bases aligning to TRBD2. The length of the CDR3 is 15 residues. Unmatched junction bases numbered 9, after V lost 3 bases and J lost 9 bases. Looked up from germline, CDR1 is SGHAT and CDR2 is FQNNGV. The CDR3 DNA sequence: TGTGCCAGCAGCTTCGTAGTTGCGGGAGGTCGGGAGCTGTTTTTT. This encodes CASSFVVAGGRELFF.

This chain connects TRBV29-1 to TRBJ1-1; tentative D call: TRBD1 (6 bases). Germline V CDR1 and CDR2: SQVTM, ANQGSEA. The V end was cut by 4 bases, the J end by 4 bases, with 10 bases between. The CDR3 runs 12 residues. CDR3 DNA sequence: TGCAGCGTTGTAAAAGGGGGCACTGAAGCTTTCTTT. It specifies CSVVKGGTEAFF. The full variable domain, with the rest looked up from reference TRBV29-1 and TRBJ1-1, is SAVISQKPSRDICQRGTSLTIQCQVDSQVTMMFWYRQQPGQSLTLIATANQGSEATYESGFVIDKFPISRPNLTFSTLTVSNMSPEDSSIYLCSVVKGGTEAFFGQGTRLTVV.

In DNA form, the CDR3 reads TGTGCCAGCAGTTTGGGGGCGGGCATTCAGTACTTC. Translated: CASSLGAGIQYF. The chain uses TRBV12-3 or TRBV12-4 and TRBJ2-4, with a weak D call TRBD1 (6 bases). This CDR3 comprises 12 residues. V lost 3 bases, J lost 9 bases, and 9 bases lay in between.

This chain connects TRBV30 to TRBJ1-3, with unresolved D. This CDR3 is built from 15 residues. Trimming removed 3 bases at V and 2 bases at J, with 14 bases between. In germline, CDR1 is GTSNPN, CDR2 SVGIG (reference sequence). The CDR3 loop is CAWSEGELPGNTIYF. The CDR3 nucleotides are TGTGCCTGGAGCGAAGGAGAGTTGCCTGGAAACACCATATATTTT.

This clone showed up just once. V usage is TRBV18 and J usage is TRBJ1-3; D ambiguous. V lost 4 bases to trimming and J lost 1 base, with 11 bases between them. The CDR3 runs to 15 residues. The germline V gene encodes CDR1 KGHSH and CDR2 LQKENI. The CDR3 DNA follows: TGTGCCAGCTCACGATCGCAGGATTCTGGAAACACCATATATTTT. It specifies CASSRSQDSGNTIYF.

The chain couples TRBV18 to TRBJ1-1, with a possible D match to TRBD1 (5 bases). With 3 bases removed from V and 0 bases from J, the gap between germline ends came to 8 bases. From germline, CDR1 is KGHSH and CDR2 LQKENI. This CDR3 region has 14 residues. The CDR3 here is CASSPRQMNTEAFF. The CDR3 bases are TGTGCCAGCTCACCGAGACAGATGAACACTGAAGCTTTCTTT.

V and J are TRBV29-1 and TRBJ2-7, with 12 bases that match TRBD2. Germline CDR1 SQVTM, CDR2 ANQGSEA. V shed 6 bases, J shed 3 bases, and the junction held 3 bases outside the gene matches. The CDR3 is 13 residues long. The CDR3 DNA reads TGCAGCGTCACGACTAGCGGGAGCTACGAGCAGTACTTC. It codes for CSVTTSGSYEQYF.

V and J are TRBV28 and TRBJ2-1; 8 bases map to TRBD1. V lost 8 bases and J lost 14; bases outside the gene matches: 17. CDR3 length: 14 residues. The germline V gene has CDR1 MDHEN and CDR2 SYDVKM. The CDR3 region has the DNA TGTGCCAGCCTGACAGGGGAGAGCCTCTCCGGAAAGTTCTTC. Protein: CASLTGESLSGKFF.

The chain is built from TRBV7-5 and TRBJ1-3; the table's D call TRBD1 went unverified against the DNA. TRBV7-5 is a pseudogene segment. The CDR3 loop spans 15 amino acids. Written as DNA, the CDR3 is TGTGTCAGAAGATGTAGGGACAGCGGAGGAAACACCATATATTTT. Protein product: CVRRCRDSGGNTIYF.

This sequence joins TRBV7-9 and TRBJ2-1; 7 positions agree with TRBD2. There are 14 residues in the CDR3. The germline CDR1 and CDR2 sequences are SEHNR and FQNEAQ (reference sequence). V shed 6 bases, J shed 3 bases, and the junction held 5 bases outside the gene matches. The CDR3 sequence: CASRGEGLYNEQFF. As DNA, the CDR3 is TGTGCCAGCAGGGGGGAGGGTCTCTACAATGAGCAGTTCTTC.

The chain employs TRBV4-3 and TRBJ2-3, with TRBD2 matching over 11 bases. The CDR3 consists of 18 residues. Trimming cost V 0 bases and J 7 bases; bases outside gene matches: 12. The germline gives CDR1 LGHNA, CDR2 YSLEER. CDR3 amino acids: CASSQEEGSTSGGYTQYF. CDR3 nucleotide sequence: TGCGCCAGCAGCCAAGAGGAGGGAAGCACTAGCGGGGGATATACGCAGTATTTT.

This chain uses TRBV19 with TRBJ2-7; perhaps TRBD1 as D (5 bases). Per germline, CDR1 LNHDA and CDR2 SQIVND (reference sequence). There are 15 residues in the CDR3. V dropped 6 bases and J dropped 0 bases, with 15 bases sitting between them. CDR3 sequence: CASSDDSPSSYEQYF. CDR3 coding DNA: TGTGCCAGTAGCGATGACAGCCCTAGCTCCTACGAGCAGTACTTC.